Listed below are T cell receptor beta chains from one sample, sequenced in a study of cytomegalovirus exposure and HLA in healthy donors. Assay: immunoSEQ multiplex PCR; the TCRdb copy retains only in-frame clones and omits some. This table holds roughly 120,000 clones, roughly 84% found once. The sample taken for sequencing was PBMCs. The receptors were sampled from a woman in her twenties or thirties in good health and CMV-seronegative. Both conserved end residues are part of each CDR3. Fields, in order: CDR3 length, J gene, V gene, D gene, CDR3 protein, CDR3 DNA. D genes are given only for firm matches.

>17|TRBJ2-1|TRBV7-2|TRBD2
CASSLRWRPTGGNEQFF
TGTGCCAGCAGCCTCCGATGGCGACCAACCGGGGGGAATGAGCAGTTCTTC
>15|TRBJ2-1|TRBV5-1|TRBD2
CASSSPSGGYNEQFF
TGCGCCAGCAGCTCACCTAGCGGCGGATACAATGAGCAGTTCTTC
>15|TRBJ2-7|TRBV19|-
CASSIEGDNTYEQYF
TGTGCCAGTAGTATAGAGGGAGATAACACCTACGAGCAGTACTTC
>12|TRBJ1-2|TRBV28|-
CASSFRGYGYTF
TGTGCCAGCAGTTTTCGGGGGTATGGCTACACCTTC
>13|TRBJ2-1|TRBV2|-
CASSEARINEQFF
TGTGCCAGCAGTGAAGCGCGGATCAATGAGCAGTTCTTC
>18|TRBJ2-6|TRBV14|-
CASSQEVRNRSGANVLTF
TGTGCCAGCAGCCAAGAGGTCAGGAATCGCTCTGGGGCCAACGTCCTGACTTTC
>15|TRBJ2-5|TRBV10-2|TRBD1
CASKPGQVKQETQYF
TGCGCCAGCAAGCCGGGACAGGTCAAACAAGAGACCCAGTACTTC
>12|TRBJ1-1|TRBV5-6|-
CASSLRNTEAFF
TGTGCCAGCAGCCTCAGGAACACTGAAGCTTTCTTT
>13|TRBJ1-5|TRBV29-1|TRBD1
CSVRDSANQPQHF
TGCAGCGTGCGGGACAGCGCCAATCAGCCCCAGCATTTT
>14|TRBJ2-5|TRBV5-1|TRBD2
CASSSGRGGETQYF
TGCGCCAGCAGCTCTGGGAGGGGTGGTGAGACCCAGTACTTC
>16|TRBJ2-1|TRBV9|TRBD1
CASSVDARQGSNEQFF
TGTGCCAGCAGCGTAGACGCCCGACAGGGTTCCAATGAGCAGTTCTTC
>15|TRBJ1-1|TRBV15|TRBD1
CATSRDDRANTEAFF
TGTGCCACCAGCAGAGATGACAGGGCAAACACTGAAGCTTTCTTT
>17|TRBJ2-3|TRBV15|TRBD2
CATSSPSLWAGDDTQYF
TGTGCCACCAGCAGCCCCTCTCTTTGGGCGGGGGACGATACGCAGTATTTT
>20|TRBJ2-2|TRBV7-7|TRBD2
CASSSRVAGGQGTRTGELFF
TGTGCTAGCAGCTCCCGGGTAGCGGGGGGCCAAGGGACTCGCACCGGGGAGCTGTTTTTT
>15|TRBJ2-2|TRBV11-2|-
CASRHWMRGTGELFF
TGTGCCAGCAGACACTGGATGCGGGGCACCGGGGAGCTGTTTTTT
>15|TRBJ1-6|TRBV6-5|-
CASSSLAGDNSPLHF
TGTGCCAGCTCCTCCCTGGCAGGGGATAATTCACCCCTCCACTTT
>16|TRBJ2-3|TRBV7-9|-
CASSLPKGVPTDTQYF
TGTGCCAGCAGCTTACCTAAGGGGGTCCCCACAGATACGCAGTATTTT
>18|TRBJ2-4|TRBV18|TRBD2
CASSPQGLAGGGKNIQYF
TGTGCCAGCTCACCACAAGGACTAGCGGGGGGCGGCAAAAACATTCAGTACTTC
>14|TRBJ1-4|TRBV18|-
CASSPRSTNEKLFF
TGTGCCAGCTCACCCCGTTCAACTAATGAAAAACTGTTTTTT
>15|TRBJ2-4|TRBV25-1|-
CASSAVRGAKNIQYF
TGTGCCAGCAGTGCGGTCAGGGGAGCCAAAAACATTCAGTACTTC
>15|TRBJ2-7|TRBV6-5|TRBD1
CASSWTGTGIYEQYF
TGTGCCAGCAGTTGGACCGGGACAGGGATCTACGAGCAGTACTTC
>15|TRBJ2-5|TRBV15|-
CATSRVGGASWKENF
TGTGCCACCAGCAGAGTGGGGGGTGCCTCATGGAAGGAGAACTTC
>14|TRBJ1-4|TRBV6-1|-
CASMDGGANEKLFF
TGTGCCAGCATGGATGGGGGGGCGAATGAAAAACTGTTTTTT